The rows below give T cell receptor beta chains drawn from one sample of a study of cytomegalovirus exposure and HLA in healthy donors. The repertoire was sequenced with immunoSEQ multiplex PCR; TCRdb's copy has only in-frame clones and lacks some. The table shows approximately 170,000 clones, with roughly 79% occurring only once. Sequencing input: PBMCs. These receptors were collected from a male donor in good health and CMV-seropositive. Both conserved end residues are part of each CDR3. The order of the fields is D gene, J gene, V gene, clone size, CDR3 DNA, CDR3 protein. A D gene is named only where the DNA matches it firmly. Where a row states a size, it is once, few, many or the class of an expanded clone; other rows omit it.

.	TRBJ2-2	TRBV5-1	few	TGCGCCAGCAGCAGAGCCAGGGGAACCGGGGAGCTGTTTTTT	CASSRARGTGELFF
TRBD2	TRBJ2-2	TRBV5-1	once	TGCGCCAGCAATAACGGGGGGATCACCGGGGAGCTGTTTTTT	CASNNGGITGELFF
.	TRBJ2-7	TRBV29-1	.	TGCAGCGTTCTGACAGTCTCCTACGAGCAGTACTTC	CSVLTVSYEQYF
.	TRBJ2-7	TRBV7-6	.	TGTGCCAGCAGCTTAGAGACGGGCTACGAGCAGTACTTC	CASSLETGYEQYF
TRBD2	TRBJ2-7	TRBV2	.	TGTGCCAGCAGTGAAGGGCGGGGGGTCTACGAGCAGTACTTC	CASSEGRGVYEQYF
TRBD2	TRBJ2-5	TRBV6-1	.	TGTGCCAGCAGTGAAGCGCTTTTCAGCGGGGGGCCGTCTGCTCAAGAGACCCAGTACTTC	CASSEALFSGGPSAQETQYF
.	TRBJ1-5	TRBV19	.	TGTGCCAGTAGTATATTCAATTTTAATCAGCCCCAGCATTTT	CASSIFNFNQPQHF
TRBD2	TRBJ2-5	TRBV9	.	TGTGCCAGCAGCTCGCGGGGGGCCCTTTCAGAGACCCAGTACTTC	CASSSRGALSETQYF
.	TRBJ1-3	TRBV30	.	TGTGCCTGGACCCAGGGTGCTGGAAACACCATATATTTT	CAWTQGAGNTIYF
.	TRBJ2-1	TRBV7-2	.	TGTGCCAGCAGCTTAGAAGGGGCTTACAATGAGCAGTTCTTC	CASSLEGAYNEQFF
.	TRBJ1-2	TRBV19	.	TGTGCCAGTAGTATGGAGGGGATTTCGGGGGGCTACACCTTC	CASSMEGISGGYTF
.	TRBJ2-7	TRBV18	.	TGTGCCAGCTCATCCAGCTCCTACGAGCAGTACTTC	CASSSSSYEQYF